These T cell receptor beta chains were read from a single sample in a study of blood T cells in healthy people across ages. A single record per CDR3 protein comes from TCRdb applying MiXCR to the 5' RACE reads. There are more than 1,000,000 distinct CDR3 sequences in the sample; roughly a quarter occur only once, and less than 0.75% lies in the top ten. In addition, the sample was reused for a study of T cells of mothers and their children.

The sample consisted of blood. All receptors derive from a girl aged 2 to 9 in good health. Both conserved end residues are part of each CDR3. A D gene is named only where the DNA matches it firmly. Expanded clones are given a class, and other clones once, few, many or no size at all.

V	D	J	size	CDR3	DNA
TRBV28	NA	TRBJ1-4	NA	CASSFPRAGEKPFF	TGTGCCAGCAGTTTTCCCAGGGCGGGTGAAAAACCGTTTTTT
TRBV5-5	NA	TRBJ2-6	many	CASSLVGGANVLTF	TGTGCCAGCAGCTTGGTTGGAGGGGCCAACGTCCTGACTTTC
TRBV28	NA	TRBJ2-3	NA	CASSLPLKGGGLDTQYF	TGTGCCAGCAGTCTACCCCTAAAGGGGGGGGGCCTAGATACGCAGTATTTT
TRBV18	TRBD2	TRBJ2-7	few	CASSPPGLAGVNEQYF	TGTGCCAGCTCACCACCTGGACTAGCGGGAGTAAACGAGCAGTACTTC
TRBV20-1	TRBD2	TRBJ2-1	NA	CSAFIAGGGSEQFF	TGCAGTGCGTTCATAGCGGGAGGAGGTTCTGAGCAGTTCTTC
TRBV29-1	NA	TRBJ2-1	NA	CSVDFRSGNEQFF	TGCAGCGTTGATTTTCGGAGCGGCAATGAGCAGTTCTTC
TRBV24-1	TRBD2	TRBJ2-5	few	CATRAPGTNQETQYF	TGTGCCACCAGGGCCCCGGGGACTAACCAAGAGACCCAGTACTTC
TRBV2	NA	TRBJ2-3	few	CASSEIGGTQYF	TGTGCCAGCAGTGAAATCGGTGGGACGCAGTATTTT
TRBV6-1	TRBD2	TRBJ2-1	once	CASRLAGGSEQFF	TGTGCCAGCAGACTAGCGGGAGGTTCTGAGCAGTTCTTC
TRBV20-1	NA	TRBJ2-4	NA	CSASLPTVLAKNIQYF	TGCAGTGCTAGTCTCCCGACAGTCCTAGCCAAAAACATTCAGTACTTC
TRBV4-1	NA	TRBJ2-5	NA	CASSPSGVDSQETQYF	TGCGCCAGCAGCCCTTCAGGGGTTGATTCTCAAGAGACCCAGTACTTC
TRBV5-1	NA	TRBJ1-1	NA	CASSLNRLNTEAFF	TGCGCCAGCAGCTTAAACAGATTGAACACTGAAGCTTTCTTT
TRBV29-1	NA	TRBJ1-6	few	CSVEVAYSPLHF	TGCAGCGTTGAAGTGGCCTATTCACCCCTCCACTTT
TRBV7-2	NA	TRBJ1-5	NA	CASSLRGSWEPQHF	TGTGCCAGCAGCTTAAGGGGGAGTTGGGAGCCCCAGCATTTT
TRBV7-9	NA	TRBJ1-2	NA	CASSFSGADGYTF	TGTGCCAGCAGCTTCTCAGGGGCCGATGGCTACACCTTC
TRBV3-1	NA	TRBJ1-1	few	CASSQGPRRAFF	TGTGCCAGCAGCCAAGGCCCCCGTAGGGCTTTCTTT
TRBV5-5	NA	TRBJ1-2	few	CASSLTDRGFYGYTF	TGTGCCAGCAGCTTGACTGACAGAGGGTTTTATGGCTACACCTTC
TRBV14	TRBD1	TRBJ2-4	few	CASSQGPGQGAAKNIQYF	TGTGCCAGCAGCCAAGGCCCGGGACAGGGGGCCGCCAAAAACATTCAGTACTTC
TRBV29-1	NA	TRBJ2-4	NA	CSVSGGNIQYF	TGCAGCGTTTCAGGGGGGAACATTCAGTACTTC
TRBV25-1	TRBD1	TRBJ1-2	once	CASSESTTGVYGYTF	TGTGCCAGCAGTGAATCGACTACAGGGGTCTATGGCTACACCTTC
TRBV2	NA	TRBJ2-3	NA	CASRGLPDTQYF	TGTGCCAGCAGGGGACTGCCAGATACGCAGTATTTT
TRBV5-6	NA	TRBJ2-7	few	CASSYTGRFSYEQYF	TGTGCCAGCAGCTACACAGGGAGGTTCTCCTACGAGCAGTACTTC
TRBV20-1	NA	TRBJ2-5	NA	CSASPAGDSEFF	TGCAGTGCTAGTCCGGCCGGAGACAGTGAGTTCTTC
TRBV4-1	TRBD1	TRBJ2-5	NA	CASSERQGARGETQYF	TGCGCCAGCAGCGAAAGACAGGGGGCAAGGGGAGAGACCCAGTACTTC
TRBV11-2	NA	TRBJ1-1	few	CASSPSSTEAFF	TGTGCCAGCAGCCCCTCCAGCACTGAAGCTTTCTTT
TRBV7-4	NA	TRBJ1-6	few	CASILKRVPSCSPLHF	TGTGCCAGCATCCTTAAGAGGGTCCCTTCGTGTTCACCCCTCCACTTT